These T cell receptor beta chains were read from a single sample in a study of blood T cell repertoires in COVID-19. Generated by immunoSEQ multiplex PCR, the TCRdb table keeps only in-frame clones and is missing some. The profile covers some 110,000 clones, with about 91% appearing a single time and about 6.3% taken by the ten largest. The specimen sequenced was peripheral blood. These receptors originate from a human donor in a cohort sampled during active COVID-19. CDR3s include the opening cysteine and the closing phenylalanine or tryptophan. The D gene is left open where the match is weak. Not all rows give a size; the values are once, few, many and, for expanded clones, a class.

NA	TRBV6-5	TRBD1	13	TRBJ1-2	TGTGCCAGCAGTTCGACAGGGGTTGAAGGCTACACCTTC	CASSSTGVEGYTF
NA	TRBV5-1	TRBD1	14	TRBJ1-1	TGCGCCAGCAGCTTGGCAGGGGGAGATTACGGAGCTTTCTTT	CASSLAGGDYGAFF
NA	TRBV4-3	NA	17	TRBJ2-1	TGCGCCAGCAGCCAAGATATTGGAGGGTCCTCCTACAATGAGCAGTTCTTC	CASSQDIGGSSYNEQFF
NA	TRBV5-1	NA	15	TRBJ2-5	TGCGCCAGCAGCCCGGACTCATACTACCAAGAGACCCAGTACTTC	CASSPDSYYQETQYF
NA	TRBV29-1	NA	16	TRBJ2-6	TGCAGCGTTGATTTGGCCCTCCGCTCTGGGGCCAACGTCCTGACTTTC	CSVDLALRSGANVLTF
NA	TRBV5-1	NA	17	TRBJ1-6	TGCGCCAGCAATAATGGGCCAGTCGGCACGACTAATTCACCCCTCCACTTT	CASNNGPVGTTNSPLHF
NA	TRBV6-5	NA	14	TRBJ2-3	TGTGCCAGCAGACCTCGCGGGAGCACAGATACGCAGTATTTT	CASRPRGSTDTQYF
NA	TRBV7-9	NA	11	TRBJ2-5	TGTGCCAGCCACAAACAAGAGACCCAGTACTTC	CASHKQETQYF
NA	TRBV4-3	TRBD2	18	TRBJ2-2	TGCGCCAGCAGCCAAGAAACGAGACTAGCGGGGTTGAGCGGGGAGCTGTTTTTT	CASSQETRLAGLSGELFF
once	TRBV13	NA	16	TRBJ2-7	TGTGCCAGCACCGTAGGCGAGAGGGACTCTGCCTACGAGCAGTACTTC	CASTVGERDSAYEQYF
once	TRBV6-5	NA	13	TRBJ1-1	TGTGCCAGCAGTTACTTCGGGGGTGATGAAGCTTTCTTT	CASSYFGGDEAFF
NA	TRBV19	NA	13	TRBJ2-3	TGTGCCAGTAGTATACAGGGAACAGATACGCAGTATTTT	CASSIQGTDTQYF
NA	TRBV7-2	TRBD1	13	TRBJ1-1	TGTGCCAGCAGCTTGGACAGGGTCACTGAAGCTTTCTTT	CASSLDRVTEAFF
NA	TRBV9	TRBD2	15	TRBJ2-5	TGTGCCAGCAGCGTAGCGGGAGGGCCGGCTGAGACCCAGTACTTC	CASSVAGGPAETQYF
NA	TRBV12-5	TRBD2	16	TRBJ2-3	TGTGCTAGTGGGTCGGGGACTAGCGGGAGAGTGGATACGCAGTATTTT	CASGSGTSGRVDTQYF
many	TRBV5-1	TRBD2	15	TRBJ2-7	TGCGCCAGCAGCTCAACTAGCGGGGGGCCGGGGGAGCAGTACTTC	CASSSTSGGPGEQYF
NA	TRBV5-1	NA	14	TRBJ1-1	TGCGCCAGCAGCTTGACGGGGGGTTACACTGAAGCTTTCTTT	CASSLTGGYTEAFF
NA	TRBV3-1/TRBV3-2	NA	16	TRBJ2-7	TGTGCCAGCAGCCAAGATCGGCGGGGGCACCCCTACGAGCAGTACTTC	CASSQDRRGHPYEQYF
NA	TRBV11-3	NA	13	TRBJ1-1	TGTGCCAGCAGCAGGGTGGGGGGCACTGAAGCTTTCTTT	CASSRVGGTEAFF
NA	TRBV7-6	NA	15	TRBJ2-2	TGTGCCAGCAGCTTAGCGGGAGAGTGGACCGGGGAGCTGTTTTTT	CASSLAGEWTGELFF
NA	TRBV12-3/TRBV12-4	NA	11	TRBJ2-7	TGTGCCAGCACTATATCCCACGAGCAGTACTTC	CASTISHEQYF
NA	TRBV27	NA	17	TRBJ2-6	TGTGCCAGCAGACCCATCGGGGGAGCTCCCGGGGCCAACGTCCTGACTTTC	CASRPIGGAPGANVLTF
NA	TRBV19	TRBD1	15	TRBJ2-2	TGTGCCAGTACGTGGGGGACAGGGGGCACCGGGGAGCTGTTTTTT	CASTWGTGGTGELFF
NA	TRBV3-1/TRBV3-2	NA	16	TRBJ2-7	TGTGCCAGCAGCCAAGATACGAGACATCTGTTTCTCGAGCAGTACTTC	CASSQDTRHLFLEQYF
NA	TRBV11-2	TRBD1	15	TRBJ1-1	TGTGCCAGCAGCCATAGGACAGGGTTCGACACTGAAGCTTTCTTT	CASSHRTGFDTEAFF
NA	TRBV6-5	NA	12	TRBJ2-7	TGTGCCAGCAGAACCCCGGGAGCAGGGCAGTACTTC	CASRTPGAGQYF
NA	TRBV24-1	TRBD2	17	TRBJ2-2	TGTGCCACCAGTGATTCTGGACTAGCAGCTTTGTCGGGGGAGCTGTTTTTT	CATSDSGLAALSGELFF
once	TRBV7-3	TRBD2	17	TRBJ2-1	TGTGCCAGCAGCTTACTCGGCGGGGGGGCCCGCTACAATGAGCAGTTCTTC	CASSLLGGGARYNEQFF
NA	TRBV28	NA	15	TRBJ2-3	TGTGCCAGCAGGGAGGAGGGCCGAAGCACAGATACGCAGTATTTT	CASREEGRSTDTQYF